One sample yielded the 19 T cell receptor beta chains listed below, sequenced in a study of identical twins' blood T cells (dated by TCRdb to the early 2010s). Receptors were amplified or captured by 5' RACE. The sequencer was an Illumina Genome Analyzer IIx. The public reads were reprocessed in TCRdb via fastp at Q25 and MiXCR, keeping in-frame beta chains. Under each unique CDR3 protein, matching rows form one entry showing the most common genes and DNA. Counted in this sample were roughly 340,000 distinct CDR3 sequences; around 30% of them appeared once. More than 5.5% of the sample is held by the ten biggest clonotypes. The sample consisted of PBMCs. The receptors come from a woman aged 18 to 55 in good health.

The rearrangement joins TRBV4-2 to TRBJ2-1; TRBD2 matches at 7 bases. CDR3 size: 15 residues. Germline trimming cut 1 base from V and 4 bases from J; bases unmatched to any gene: 4. Germline CDR1 and CDR2: LGHNA and YNFKEQ. In nucleotides, the CDR3 is TGTGCCAGCAGCCAAGGGGCGGGGGAGTACAATGAGCAGTTCTTC. Residues: CASSQGAGEYNEQFF.

The rearrangement joins TRBV2 to TRBJ1-1; 8 bases are a match to TRBD1. The J segment lost 4 bases and the V segment lost 3 bases, leaving 4 bases of the junction unmatched. Looked up from germline, CDR1 is SNHLY and CDR2 is FYNNEI. This CDR3 region has 14 residues. This chain's CDR3 is CASSETGEGTEAFF. The CDR3 nucleotides are TGTGCCAGCAGTGAGACAGGGGAGGGCACTGAAGCTTTCTTT.

As concerns this clonotype: A read error may be the cause here, since a much bigger clone is one base away. The V call is TRBV6-2 or TRBV6-3, the J call TRBJ2-3; a possible D gene is TRBD1 (6 bases). The better agreement between TRBJ1-5 and the DNA end casts doubt on the J call. From germline, CDR1 is MNHEY and CDR2 SVGEGT. The length of the CDR3 is 15 residues. CDR3 coding DNA: TGTGCCAGCGTAAACAGGGTGTGGAGCACAGATACGCAGCATTTT. Residues: CASVNRVWSTDTQHF.

This clonotype was detected ten times or more. V gene TRBV29-1 combines with J gene TRBJ2-7; TRBD1 aligns across 7 bases. Germline CDR1 is SQVTM and CDR2 is ANQGSEA. CDR3 length equals 12 residues. V was clipped by 7 bases and J by 4 bases; unmatched bases: 7. For the CDR3, the DNA is TGCAGCGGGGGCGACAGGGAATACGAGCAGTACTTC. This encodes CSGGDREYEQYF.

As for this clonotype: One junction end does not reproduce the germline sequence, and a read error may be involved. The chain is built from TRBV19 and TRBJ1-5, with TRBD1 identical over 7 bases. The CDR3 totals 13 residues. Germline V CDR1 and CDR2: LNHDA, SQIVND (reference sequence). CDR3 residues: CASSTGQNQPQRF. The CDR3 DNA is TGTGCCAGTAGTACGGGACAGAATCAGCCCCAGCGTTTT. Full variable domain (missing parts from reference TRBV19 and TRBJ1-5): DGGITQSPKYLFRKEGQNVTLSCEQNLNHDAMYWYRQDPGQGLRLIYYSQIVNDFQKGDIAEGYSVSREKKESFPLTVTSAQKNPTAFYLCASSTGQNQPQRFGDGTRLSIL.

The chain links TRBV28 to TRBJ1-5; D not resolved. CDR3 length: 12 amino acids. Trimming stripped 8 bases from V and 3 bases from J, with 8 bases between. Germline V gene sequence: CDR1 MDHEN, CDR2 SYDVKM. The CDR3 bases are TGTGCCAGCCGGATGTTCAATCAGCCCCAGCATTTT. Encoded protein: CASRMFNQPQHF.

This clonotype has only a few counts. V gene TRBV2 combines with J gene TRBJ1-5, with 8 positions matching TRBD1. The CDR3 runs to 13 residues. V trimming: 7 bases; J trimming: 6 bases; junction bases outside the gene matches: 5. Germline CDR1 SNHLY, CDR2 FYNNEI. CDR3 sequence reads: CASKWTGSQPQHF. DNA of the CDR3: TGTGCCAGCAAGTGGACAGGGTCTCAGCCCCAGCATTTT.

Points on this clonotype: Sequence at one end of the junction differs from germline and may be a read error. The chain joins TRBV7-9 to TRBJ1-2; tentative D call: TRBD1 (6 bases). CDR3 length: 14 residues. Germline V gene data show CDR1 as SEHNR and CDR2 as FQNEAQ (reference sequence). The CDR3 is CASSTGTSFHLVRF. Here the CDR3 DNA reads TGTGCCAGCAGCACCGGGACAAGCTTCCACCTGGTTCGATTC.

This clonotype has a handful of counts. J is TRBJ2-7 and V is TRBV29-1, with D possibly called TRBD1 or TRBD2 (5 bases each). Trimming cost V 4 bases and J 6 bases, with 16 bases left between them. CDR1 is SQVTM and CDR2 is ANQGSEA in the germline V gene. CDR3 size: 13 residues. This chain's CDR3 is CSVVSGTLLEQYF. CDR3 coding DNA: TGCAGCGTTGTATCAGGGACCTTACTCGAGCAGTACTTC.

The chain links TRBV27 to TRBJ2-7, with 8 bases that match TRBD1. V was clipped by 4 bases and J by 1 base; unmatched bases: 3. The V gene's germline CDR1 is MNHEY and CDR2 SMNVEV (reference sequence). The CDR3 is made up of 14 amino acids. Here the CDR3 DNA reads TGTGCCAGCAGTTACCGACAGGGGTCCTACGAGCAGTACTTC. The encoded protein is CASSYRQGSYEQYF.

Worth noting for this clonotype: A much larger clone is a single base away; this may be a read error. V gene TRBV6-1 combines with J gene TRBJ2-1; TRBD2 aligns across 8 bases. CDR1 is MNHNS, CDR2 SASEGT, per germline. This CDR3 contains 14 residues. The CDR3 nucleotides read TGTGCCGGCAGTCTTGGACTAGCCCACAATGAGCAGTTCTTC. It encodes CAGSLGLAHNEQFF.

The rearrangement uses TRBV29-1 and TRBJ1-2; D gene uncertain. The CDR3 consists of 12 residues. The germline V gene has CDR1 SQVTM and CDR2 ANQGSEA. Deletions cut 3 bases from V and 2 bases from J, with 7 bases between. CDR3 loop: CSVEVGNYGYTF. Written as DNA, the CDR3 is TGCAGCGTTGAGGTGGGGAACTATGGCTACACCTTC.

The chain uses TRBV6-4 and TRBJ1-4, with D unresolved. The CDR3 length is 14 residues. Germline V gene data show CDR1 as MRHNA and CDR2 as SNTAGT. V was clipped by 3 bases and J by 8 bases, with 13 bases between them. CDR3 residues: CASSESPAREKLFF. DNA for the CDR3: TGTGCCAGCAGTGAAAGTCCAGCCCGCGAAAAACTGTTTTTT.

For this clonotype: This may be a read error: a much more frequent sequence differs by one nucleotide. The V and J genes are TRBV9 and TRBJ1-3; D might be TRBD1 (5 bases). This CDR3 has 15 amino acids. Germline CDR1 SGDLS, CDR2 YYNGEE. The CDR3 here is CARSVEGFPGNTIYF. In nucleotides, the CDR3 is TGTGCCAGAAGCGTAGAGGGGTTTCCTGGAAACACCATATATTTT. The complete variable domain, with remaining parts taken from reference TRBV9 and TRBJ1-3, reads DSGVTQTPKHLITATGQRVTLRCSPRSGDLSVYWYQQSLDQGLQFLIQYYNGEERAKGNILERFSAQQFPDLHSELNLSSLELGDSALYFCARSVEGFPGNTIYFGEGSWLTVV.

This chain links TRBV3-1 with TRBJ1-5; a possible D gene is TRBD1 (6 bases). Germline CDR1 reads LGHDT; CDR2 reads YNNKEL (reference sequence). This CDR3 region has 15 residues. The V and J ends lost 2 bases and 5 bases respectively, with 13 bases between them. The chain's CDR3 is CASSQRATGYQPQHF. CDR3 nucleotide sequence: TGTGCCAGCAGCCAAAGGGCAACAGGGTATCAGCCCCAGCATTTT.

This clonotype was seen a few times. The chain links TRBV19 to TRBJ2-1, with TRBD2 matching over 16 bases. V lost 4 bases, J lost 8 bases, and 5 bases stayed unmatched. The CDR3 is 16 residues long. Germline CDR1 and CDR2: LNHDA and SQIVND (reference sequence). CDR3: CASSTGLAGGLDEQFF. The DNA for the CDR3 is TGTGCCAGTAGTACGGGACTAGCGGGAGGGCTGGATGAGCAGTTCTTC.

About this clonotype: One end of the junction varies from germline; a read error may be responsible. The chain recombines TRBV18 with TRBJ1-1; D perhaps matches TRBD1 (5 bases). Germline V CDR1 and CDR2: KGHSH, LQKENI. The CDR3 spans 15 residues. The CDR3 nucleotides are TGTACCAGCTCACCAGGCCGGGAGAGGGGCACTGAAGCTTTCTTT. Its translation: CTSSPGRERGTEAFF. Drawing the rest from reference TRBV18 and TRBJ1-1, the complete variable domain is NAGVMQNPRHLVRRRGQEARLRCSPMKGHSHVYWYRQLPEEGLKFMVYLQKENIIDESGMPKERFSAEFPKEGPSILRIQQVVRGDSAAYFCTSSPGRERGTEAFFGQGTRLTVV.

This chain connects TRBV30 to TRBJ1-2; 8 nucleotides match TRBD1. In germline, CDR1 is GTSNPN, CDR2 SVGIG (reference sequence). V was pared by 5 bases and J by 2 bases, with 10 bases of the junction left unmatched. The CDR3 extends over 15 amino acids. The CDR3 DNA reads as TGTGCCTGGGCGAGACAGGGGCGGACGAACTATGGCTACACCTTC. Amino acids: CAWARQGRTNYGYTF.

The sample holds a few counts of this clonotype. The V call is TRBV20-1, the J call TRBJ1-6; D ambiguous. The ends were cut back, 4 bases at V and 3 bases at J, with 10 bases in the middle. The CDR3 extends over 14 amino acids. Germline V gene sequence: CDR1 DFQATT, CDR2 SNEGSKA (reference sequence). DNA of the CDR3: TGCAGTGCTATTGTGCAGAGCTATAATTCACCCCTCCACTTT. This sequence encodes CSAIVQSYNSPLHF.